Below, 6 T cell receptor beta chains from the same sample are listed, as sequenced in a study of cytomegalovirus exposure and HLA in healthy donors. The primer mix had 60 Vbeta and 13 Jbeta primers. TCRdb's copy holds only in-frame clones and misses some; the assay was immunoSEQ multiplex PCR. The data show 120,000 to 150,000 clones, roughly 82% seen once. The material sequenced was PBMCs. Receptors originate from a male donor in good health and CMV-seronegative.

CDR3 coding DNA: TGTGCCAGCAGTGATTTTTCAAATGAAAAACTGTTTTTT. Residues: CASSDFSNEKLFF. The chain joins TRBV6-1 to TRBJ1-4; the D is unclear. The CDR3 consists of 13 residues. Trimming left V 3 bases short and J 5 bases short, with 7 bases between. From germline, CDR1 is MNHNS and CDR2 SASEGT.

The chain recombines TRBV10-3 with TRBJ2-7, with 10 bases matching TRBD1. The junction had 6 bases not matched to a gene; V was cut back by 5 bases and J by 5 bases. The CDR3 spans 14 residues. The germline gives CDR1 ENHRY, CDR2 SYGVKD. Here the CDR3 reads CAISKGQGGDEQYF. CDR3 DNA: TGTGCCATCAGTAAAGGACAGGGGGGTGACGAGCAGTACTTC.

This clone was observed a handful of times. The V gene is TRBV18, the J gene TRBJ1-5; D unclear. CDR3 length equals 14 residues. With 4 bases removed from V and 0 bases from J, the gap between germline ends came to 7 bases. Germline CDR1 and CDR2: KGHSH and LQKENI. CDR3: CASSQQYSNQPQHF. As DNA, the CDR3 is TGTGCCAGCTCACAACAATATAGCAATCAGCCCCAGCATTTT.

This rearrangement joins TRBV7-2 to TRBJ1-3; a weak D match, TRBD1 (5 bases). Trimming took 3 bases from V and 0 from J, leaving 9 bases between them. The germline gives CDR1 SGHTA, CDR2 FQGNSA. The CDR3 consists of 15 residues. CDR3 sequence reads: CASSFPGLSGNTIYF. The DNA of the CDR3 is TGTGCCAGCAGCTTCCCGGGACTCTCTGGAAACACCATATATTTT.

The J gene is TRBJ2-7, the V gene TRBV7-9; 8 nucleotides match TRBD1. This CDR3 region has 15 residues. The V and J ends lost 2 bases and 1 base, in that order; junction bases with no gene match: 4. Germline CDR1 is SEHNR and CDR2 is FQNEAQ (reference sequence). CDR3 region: CASSLPRTGSYEQYF. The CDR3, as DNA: TGTGCCAGCAGCTTACCAAGGACAGGGTCCTACGAGCAGTACTTC.

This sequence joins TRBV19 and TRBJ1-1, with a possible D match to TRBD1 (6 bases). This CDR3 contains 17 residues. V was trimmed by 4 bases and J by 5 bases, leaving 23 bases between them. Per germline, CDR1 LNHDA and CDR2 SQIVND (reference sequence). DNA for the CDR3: TGTGCCAGTAGTACCCGCTCGTCAACAGGGTTGGGGACTGAAGCTTTCTTT. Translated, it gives CASSTRSSTGLGTEAFF. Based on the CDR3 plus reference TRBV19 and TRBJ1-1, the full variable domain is DGGITQSPKYLFRKEGQNVTLSCEQNLNHDAMYWYRQDPGQGLRLIYYSQIVNDFQKGDIAEGYSVSREKKESFPLTVTSAQKNPTAFYLCASSTRSSTGLGTEAFFGQGTRLTVV.